Each of the 9 T cell receptor beta chains below was sequenced from the same sample in a study of coeliac disease. Sequenced by immunoSEQ multiplex PCR; TCRdb stores in-frame clones only, minus some. The sample shows fewer than 7,000 clones, about 78% of them seen only once. Sequenced input: lamina propria lymphocytes from the gut. The receptors were sampled from a young man with celiac disease.

The CDR3 coding sequence is TGTGCCAGCAGCTTAGATACCGAGGGGACCCAGTACTTC. Amino acids: CASSLDTEGTQYF. The V and J genes are TRBV11-2 and TRBJ2-5; a possible D gene is TRBD2 (5 bases). Germline values: CDR1 SGHAT, CDR2 FQNNGV. This CDR3 has 13 residues. V shed 0 bases and J shed 7 bases, with 9 bases lying between them.

The chain has TRBV6-1 and TRBJ1-5; the match to TRBD1 covers 9 bases. This CDR3 has 17 amino acids. With V trimmed by 1 base and J by 9 bases, 13 bases remained unmatched. Germline CDR1 reads MNHNS; CDR2 reads SASEGT. CDR3 nucleotides: TGTGCCAGCAGTGAAGAGAGGGGACAGGGATACGATCGGCCCCAGCATTTT. Translating it yields CASSEERGQGYDRPQHF.

The rearrangement joins TRBV30 to TRBJ1-3; weak D call: TRBD1 (5 bases). The V and J ends lost 6 bases and 0 bases respectively, with 9 bases between them. Germline V lookup: CDR1 GTSNPN, CDR2 SVGIG (reference sequence). CDR3 size: 13 residues. The CDR3 spells CACRQFSGNTIYF. CDR3 coding DNA: TGTGCCTGTCGACAGTTCTCTGGAAACACCATATATTTT.

A word on this clone: The junction and the germline gene differ at one end; a read error may be behind it. The J gene is TRBJ1-1, the V gene TRBV6-5; D gene uncertain. This CDR3 spans 13 amino acids. Germline V CDR1 and CDR2: MNHEY, SVGAGI. The CDR3 spells CASSYRQNTKAFF. In DNA, the CDR3 is TGTGCCAGCAGTTACCGGCAGAACACTAAAGCTTTCTTT.

The rearrangement links TRBV9 to TRBJ2-1, with a weak D call TRBD2 (6 bases). Germline lookup yields CDR1 SGDLS and CDR2 YYNGEE. Trimming removed 2 bases at V and 2 bases at J, with 17 bases between. This CDR3 has 17 amino acids. In DNA, the CDR3 is TGTGCCAGCAGCGTGGGCCCCGGGACTTGGCCCTACAATGAGCAGTTCTTC. This gives the protein CASSVGPGTWPYNEQFF.

The chain employs TRBV7-2 and TRBJ1-4, with 8 positions matching TRBD1. The CDR3 is 16 residues long. Germline CDR1 SGHTA, CDR2 FQGNSA. J was trimmed by 7 bases and V by 2 bases; bases with no gene match: 9. The CDR3 nucleotides are TGTGCCAGCAGCTTATCGTTCGACAGGGGACTTGAAAAACTGTTTTTT. This encodes CASSLSFDRGLEKLFF.

The chain joins TRBV27 to TRBJ1-5; perhaps TRBD1 as D (5 bases). CDR1 and CDR2 from the germline V gene are MNHEY and SMNVEV (reference sequence). This CDR3 has 15 amino acids. With 1 base removed from V and 6 bases from J, the gap between germline ends came to 13 bases. The CDR3 sequence is CASSLFSPGGQPQHF. The CDR3 nucleotides read TGTGCCAGCAGTTTATTTTCTCCCGGGGGTCAGCCCCAGCATTTT.

V gene TRBV29-1 combines with J gene TRBJ2-7; a possible D gene is TRBD2 (5 bases). CDR3 length equals 11 residues. CDR1 is SQVTM and CDR2 is ANQGSEA in the germline V gene. V was shortened by 0 bases and J by 6 bases, with 6 bases between the two germline ends. This chain's CDR3 is CSVEEGSEQYF. CDR3 DNA: TGCAGCGTTGAAGAAGGGAGCGAGCAGTACTTC.

The chain carries TRBV5-1 and TRBJ2-3; 8 positions match TRBD2. Germline values: CDR1 SGHRS, CDR2 YFSETQ. J gave up 2 bases and V 0 bases, and 5 bases lay outside the gene matches. The length of the CDR3 is 16 residues. For the CDR3, the DNA is TGCGCCAGCAGCTTGGGGGCTAGCGGGTACACAGATACGCAGTATTTT. Protein product: CASSLGASGYTDTQYF.